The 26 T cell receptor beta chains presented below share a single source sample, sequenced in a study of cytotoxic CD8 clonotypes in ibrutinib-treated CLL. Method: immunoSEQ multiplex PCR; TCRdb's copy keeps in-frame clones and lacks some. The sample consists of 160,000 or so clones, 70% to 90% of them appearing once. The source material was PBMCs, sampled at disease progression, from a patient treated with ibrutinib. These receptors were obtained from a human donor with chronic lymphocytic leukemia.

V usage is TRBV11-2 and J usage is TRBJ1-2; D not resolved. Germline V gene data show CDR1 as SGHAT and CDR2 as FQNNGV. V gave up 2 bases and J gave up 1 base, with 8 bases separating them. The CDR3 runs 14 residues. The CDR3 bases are TGTGCCAGCAGCTTAATCACAAGTAACTATGGCTACACCTTC. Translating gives CASSLITSNYGYTF.

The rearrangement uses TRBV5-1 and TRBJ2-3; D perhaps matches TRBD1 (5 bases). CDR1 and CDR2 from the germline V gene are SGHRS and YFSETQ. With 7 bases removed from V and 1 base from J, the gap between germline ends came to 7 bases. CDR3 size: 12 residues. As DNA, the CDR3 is TGCGCCAGCGGACATGGCACAGATACGCAGTATTTT. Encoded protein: CASGHGTDTQYF.

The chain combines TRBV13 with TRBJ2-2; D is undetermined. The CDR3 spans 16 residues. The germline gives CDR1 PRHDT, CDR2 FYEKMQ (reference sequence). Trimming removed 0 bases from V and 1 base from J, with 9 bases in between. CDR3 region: CASSLGPRENTGELFF. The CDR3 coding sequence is TGTGCCAGCAGCTTAGGCCCAAGAGAGAACACCGGGGAGCTGTTTTTT.

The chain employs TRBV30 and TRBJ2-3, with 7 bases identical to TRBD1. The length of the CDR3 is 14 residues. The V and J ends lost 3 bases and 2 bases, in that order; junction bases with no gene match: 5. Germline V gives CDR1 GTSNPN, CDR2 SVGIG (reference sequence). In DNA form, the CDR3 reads TGTGCCTGGAGAGGGACAGCTATCACAGATACGCAGTATTTT. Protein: CAWRGTAITDTQYF.

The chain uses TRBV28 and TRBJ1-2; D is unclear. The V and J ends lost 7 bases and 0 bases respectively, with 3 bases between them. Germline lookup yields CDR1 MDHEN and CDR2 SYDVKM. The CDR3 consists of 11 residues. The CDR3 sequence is CASITNYGYTF. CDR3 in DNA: TGTGCCAGCATTACTAACTATGGCTACACCTTC.

Written as DNA, the CDR3 is TGTGCCAGCAGCATGGCGGGCAGGTACGAGCAGTACTTC. This sequence encodes CASSMAGRYEQYF. The rearrangement uses TRBV7-2 and TRBJ2-7, with D possibly TRBD2 on 5 matching bases. The CDR3 length is 13 residues. Germline V lookup: CDR1 SGHTA, CDR2 FQGNSA. V shed 5 bases and J shed 4 bases, with 12 bases lying between them.

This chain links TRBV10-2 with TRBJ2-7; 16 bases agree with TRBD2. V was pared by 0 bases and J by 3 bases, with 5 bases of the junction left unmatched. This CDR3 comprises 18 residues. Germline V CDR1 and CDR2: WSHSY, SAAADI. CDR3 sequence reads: CASSESLGLAGGIYEQYF. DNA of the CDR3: TGCGCCAGCAGTGAGTCTCTGGGACTAGCGGGAGGGATCTACGAGCAGTACTTC.

CDR3 loop: CASSQGNDEQFF. CDR3 nucleotides: TGCGCCAGCAGCCAAGGGAACGACGAGCAGTTCTTC. The rearrangement links TRBV4-1 to TRBJ2-1; D gene unclear. The V end lost 1 base, the J end lost 10 bases, and 8 bases lay between the germline ends. This CDR3 is built from 12 residues. The V gene's germline CDR1 is MGHRA and CDR2 YSYEKL.

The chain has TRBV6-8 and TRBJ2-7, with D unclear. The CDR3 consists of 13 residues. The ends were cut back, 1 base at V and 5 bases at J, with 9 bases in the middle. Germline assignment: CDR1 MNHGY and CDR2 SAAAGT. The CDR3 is CASSYFRGHEQYF. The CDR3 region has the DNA TGTGCCAGCAGTTACTTTCGAGGCCACGAGCAGTACTTC.

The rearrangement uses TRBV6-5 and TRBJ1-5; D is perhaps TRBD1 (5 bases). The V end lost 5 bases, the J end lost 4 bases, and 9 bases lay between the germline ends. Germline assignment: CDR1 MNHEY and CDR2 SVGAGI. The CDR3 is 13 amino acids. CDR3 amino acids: CASSRRGNQPQHF. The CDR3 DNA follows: TGTGCCAGCAGTCGAAGGGGAAATCAGCCCCAGCATTTT.

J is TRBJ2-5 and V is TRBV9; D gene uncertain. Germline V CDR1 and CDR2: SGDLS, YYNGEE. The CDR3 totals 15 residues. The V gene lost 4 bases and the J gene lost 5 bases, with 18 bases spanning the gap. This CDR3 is CASSTSPESGETQYF. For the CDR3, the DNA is TGTGCCAGCAGCACATCGCCCGAATCCGGGGAGACCCAGTACTTC. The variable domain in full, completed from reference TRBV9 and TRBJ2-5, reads DSGVTQTPKHLITATGQRVTLRCSPRSGDLSVYWYQQSLDQGLQFLIQYYNGEERAKGNILERFSAQQFPDLHSELNLSSLELGDSALYFCASSTSPESGETQYFGPGTRLLVL.

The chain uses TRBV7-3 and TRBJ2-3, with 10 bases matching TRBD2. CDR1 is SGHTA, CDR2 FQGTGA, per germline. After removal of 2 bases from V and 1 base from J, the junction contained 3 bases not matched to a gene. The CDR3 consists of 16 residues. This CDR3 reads CASSLQGTSGTDTQYF. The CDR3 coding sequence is TGTGCCAGCAGCTTACAGGGGACTAGCGGCACAGATACGCAGTATTTT.

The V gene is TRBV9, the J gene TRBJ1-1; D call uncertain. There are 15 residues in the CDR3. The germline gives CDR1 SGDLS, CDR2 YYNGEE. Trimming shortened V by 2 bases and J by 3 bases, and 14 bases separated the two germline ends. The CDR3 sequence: CASSVQSSPYTEAFF. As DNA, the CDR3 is TGTGCCAGCAGCGTTCAGTCGAGCCCTTACACTGAAGCTTTCTTT.

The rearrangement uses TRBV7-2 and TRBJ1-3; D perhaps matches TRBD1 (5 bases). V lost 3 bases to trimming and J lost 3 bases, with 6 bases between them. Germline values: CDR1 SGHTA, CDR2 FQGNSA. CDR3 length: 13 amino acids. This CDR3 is CASSFRDGNTIYF. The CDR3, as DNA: TGTGCCAGCAGCTTCAGGGATGGAAACACCATATATTTT.

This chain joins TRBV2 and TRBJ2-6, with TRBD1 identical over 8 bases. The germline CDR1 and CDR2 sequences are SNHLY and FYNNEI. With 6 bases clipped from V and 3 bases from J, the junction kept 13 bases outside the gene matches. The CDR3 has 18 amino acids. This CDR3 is CASRGGQGRERGANVLTF. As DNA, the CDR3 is TGTGCCAGCAGGGGAGGACAGGGTCGAGAACGTGGGGCCAACGTCCTGACTTTC.

The CDR3 coding sequence is TGCGCCAGCAGCTTGGAATTATTCGTACAGCCCTACGAGCAGTACTTC. It yields the protein CASSLELFVQPYEQYF. V gene TRBV5-1 combines with J gene TRBJ2-7; D not resolved. The CDR3 runs to 16 residues. Germline V CDR1 and CDR2: SGHRS, YFSETQ. V shed 0 bases and J shed 2 bases, with 15 bases lying between them.

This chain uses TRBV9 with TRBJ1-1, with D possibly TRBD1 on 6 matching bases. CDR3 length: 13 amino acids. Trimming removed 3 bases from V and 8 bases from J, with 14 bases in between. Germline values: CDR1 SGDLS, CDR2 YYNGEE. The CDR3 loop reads CASSDRQDPEAFF. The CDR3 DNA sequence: TGTGCCAGCAGCGACCGACAGGACCCCGAAGCTTTCTTT. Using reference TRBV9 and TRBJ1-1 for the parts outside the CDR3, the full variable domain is DSGVTQTPKHLITATGQRVTLRCSPRSGDLSVYWYQQSLDQGLQFLIQYYNGEERAKGNILERFSAQQFPDLHSELNLSSLELGDSALYFCASSDRQDPEAFFGQGTRLTVV.

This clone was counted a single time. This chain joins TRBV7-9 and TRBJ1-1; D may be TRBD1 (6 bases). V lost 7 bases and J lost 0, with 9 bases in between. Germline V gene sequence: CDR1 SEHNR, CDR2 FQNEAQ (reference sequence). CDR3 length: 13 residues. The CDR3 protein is CASTGGMNTEAFF. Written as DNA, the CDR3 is TGTGCCAGCACCGGGGGCATGAACACTGAAGCTTTCTTT.

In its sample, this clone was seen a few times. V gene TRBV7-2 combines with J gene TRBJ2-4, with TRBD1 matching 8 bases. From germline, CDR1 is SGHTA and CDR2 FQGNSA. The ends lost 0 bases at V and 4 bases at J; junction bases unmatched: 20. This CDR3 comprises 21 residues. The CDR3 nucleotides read TGTGCCAGCAGCTTAGCGGGGGTGGGCAGGGGGCGCGATGGAAGGAAAAACATTCAGTACTTC. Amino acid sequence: CASSLAGVGRGRDGRKNIQYF.

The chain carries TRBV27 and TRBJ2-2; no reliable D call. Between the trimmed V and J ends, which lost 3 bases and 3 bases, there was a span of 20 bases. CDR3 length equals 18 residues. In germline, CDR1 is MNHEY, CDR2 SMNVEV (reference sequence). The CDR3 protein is CASSLVLPLSSDTGELFF. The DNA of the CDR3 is TGTGCCAGCAGTTTGGTACTACCCTTATCTTCGGACACCGGGGAGCTGTTTTTT.

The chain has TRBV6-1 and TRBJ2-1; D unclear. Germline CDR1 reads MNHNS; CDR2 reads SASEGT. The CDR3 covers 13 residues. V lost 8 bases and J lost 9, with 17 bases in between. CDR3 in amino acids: CASANPAPIEQFF. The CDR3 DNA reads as TGTGCCAGCGCGAACCCTGCCCCAATTGAGCAGTTCTTC.

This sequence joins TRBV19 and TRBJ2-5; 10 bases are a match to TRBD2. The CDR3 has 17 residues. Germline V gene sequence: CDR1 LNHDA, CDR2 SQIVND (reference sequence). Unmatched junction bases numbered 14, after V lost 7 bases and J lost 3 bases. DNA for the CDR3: TGTGCCAGTACCCCCGGGGCAAGAGCGGGAGGGAAAGAGACCCAGTACTTC. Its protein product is CASTPGARAGGKETQYF.

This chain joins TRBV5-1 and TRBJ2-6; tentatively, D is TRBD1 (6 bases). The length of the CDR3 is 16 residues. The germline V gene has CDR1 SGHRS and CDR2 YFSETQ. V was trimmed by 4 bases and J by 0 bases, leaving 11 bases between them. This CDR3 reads CASSRDIGSGANVLTF. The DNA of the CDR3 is TGCGCCAGCAGCCGGGACATCGGCTCTGGGGCCAACGTCCTGACTTTC. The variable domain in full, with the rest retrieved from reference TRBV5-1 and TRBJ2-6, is KAGVTQTPRYLIKTRGQQVTLSCSPISGHRSVSWYQQTPGQGLQFLFEYFSETQRNKGNFPGRFSGRQFSNSRSEMNVSTLELGDSALYLCASSRDIGSGANVLTFGAGSRLTVL.

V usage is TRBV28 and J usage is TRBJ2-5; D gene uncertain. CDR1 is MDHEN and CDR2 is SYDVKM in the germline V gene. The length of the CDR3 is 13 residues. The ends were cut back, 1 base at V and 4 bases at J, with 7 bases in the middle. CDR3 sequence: CASSLSSAETQYF. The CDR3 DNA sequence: TGTGCCAGCAGTTTATCGAGCGCAGAGACCCAGTACTTC.

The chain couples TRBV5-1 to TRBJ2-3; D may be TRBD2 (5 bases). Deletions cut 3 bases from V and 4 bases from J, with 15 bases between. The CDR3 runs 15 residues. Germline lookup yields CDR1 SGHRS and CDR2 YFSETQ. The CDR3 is CASSSDSSPPDTQYF. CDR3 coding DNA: TGCGCCAGCAGCTCGGACTCAAGCCCGCCAGATACGCAGTATTTT.

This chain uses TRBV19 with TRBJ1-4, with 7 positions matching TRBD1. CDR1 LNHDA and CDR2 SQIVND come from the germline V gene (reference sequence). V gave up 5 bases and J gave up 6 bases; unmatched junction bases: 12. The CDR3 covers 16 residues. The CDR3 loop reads CASSGGLAGGHEKLFF. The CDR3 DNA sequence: TGTGCCAGTAGTGGAGGCCTGGCAGGGGGGCATGAAAAACTGTTTTTT.